This T cell receptor (beta chain) was obtained from a study of blood T cell repertoires in COVID-19. Assay: immunoSEQ multiplex PCR; the TCRdb copy retains only in-frame clones and omits some. Of roughly 410,000 clones detected, approximately 90% appear once; the ten largest clones hold roughly 1.5%. The sample comprised peripheral blood. The clonotype originates from a woman aged 40 to 50 with COVID-19, enrolled during active disease.

CDR3 in amino acids: CAKATRNGELFF. Here the CDR3 DNA reads TGTGCCAAGGCCACTAGAAACGGGGAGCTGTTTTTT. The chain combines TRBV10-3 with TRBJ2-2; possibly TRBD2 for D (5 bases). The CDR3 length is 12 residues. Trimming pared 10 bases from V and 7 bases from J, leaving 13 bases between. In germline, CDR1 is ENHRY, CDR2 SYGVKD.